One and the same sample provided the 17 T cell receptor beta chains below, sequenced in a study of graft-versus-host responses after intestinal transplantation. Libraries were prepared by immunoSEQ multiplex PCR; TCRdb keeps only in-frame clonotypes and omits some of them. Of about 85,000 clones detected, around 93% appear once; the ten largest clones hold 7.6%. These receptors have no identified antigens. Sequenced material: unstimulated CD8+ T cells sorted from spleen or lymph node cells, taken before transplant. These receptors were taken from a human donor who was the organ donor for an intestinal transplant.

The DNA for the CDR3 is TGTGCCAGCAGCCCTATCCCCCGCAATGAGCAGTTCTTC. This sequence encodes CASSPIPRNEQFF. The genes are TRBV7-2 and TRBJ2-1; D uncertain. The CDR3 runs to 13 residues. Trimming shortened V by 5 bases and J by 6 bases, and 11 bases separated the two germline ends. Germline loops: CDR1 SGHTA, CDR2 FQGNSA.

V usage is TRBV19 and J usage is TRBJ1-1; 7 nucleotides line up with TRBD1. Germline V gives CDR1 LNHDA, CDR2 SQIVND (reference sequence). The CDR3 consists of 16 residues. Trimming cost V 7 bases and J 0 bases; bases outside gene matches: 11. The CDR3 nucleotides are TGTGCCAGTATCCTATCCAGACAGGGACTGAACACTGAAGCTTTCTTT. Amino acids: CASILSRQGLNTEAFF.

The chain links TRBV7-6 to TRBJ2-1; TRBD2 matches at 12 bases. CDR3 length: 15 residues. V lost 5 bases to trimming and J lost 6 bases; unmatched junction nucleotides: 5. CDR1 SGHVS and CDR2 FNYEAQ come from the germline V gene. CDR3 region: CASSPGLAGGNEQFF. CDR3 bases: TGTGCCAGCAGCCCGGGACTAGCGGGCGGCAATGAGCAGTTCTTC.

The rearrangement links TRBV5-1 to TRBJ2-7; 10 bases are a match to TRBD1. CDR1 is SGHRS and CDR2 is YFSETQ in the germline V gene. This CDR3 contains 15 residues. Trimming at V came to 3 bases and at J to 0 bases, leaving 3 bases not matched to a gene. CDR3 amino acids: CASSWWTGGSYEQYF. CDR3 nucleotides: TGCGCCAGCAGCTGGTGGACAGGGGGCTCCTACGAGCAGTACTTC.

The chain carries TRBV6-6 and TRBJ1-2, with a weak D call TRBD1 (5 bases). This CDR3 region has 15 residues. CDR1 MNHNY and CDR2 SVGAGI come from the germline V gene (reference sequence). The V gene lost 6 bases and the J gene lost 6 bases, with 20 bases spanning the gap. As DNA, the CDR3 is TGTGCCAGCAGCCCGCTACAGGACCCGGCCCATGGCTACACCTTC. This sequence encodes CASSPLQDPAHGYTF.

The V and J genes are TRBV27 and TRBJ2-3, with 9 bases identical to TRBD2. The germline V gene has CDR1 MNHEY and CDR2 SMNVEV (reference sequence). V lost 2 bases and J lost 4; bases outside the gene matches: 4. The CDR3 spans 15 residues. The CDR3 DNA is TGTGCCAGCAGTTTAGGGCGGGGGGGGCCAGATACGCAGTATTTT. Translating it yields CASSLGRGGPDTQYF.

CDR3 coding DNA: TGTGCCAGTAGTACGAGCGGGAGGGGGGACAATGAGCAGTTCTTC. Translating gives CASSTSGRGDNEQFF. The chain couples TRBV19 to TRBJ2-1; 10 bases line up with TRBD2. CDR3 length: 15 amino acids. V gave up 4 bases and J gave up 5 bases; unmatched junction bases: 5. The V gene's germline CDR1 is LNHDA and CDR2 SQIVND (reference sequence).

The V and J genes are TRBV4-1 and TRBJ1-5, with 9 bases aligning to TRBD1. Germline CDR1 reads MGHRA; CDR2 reads YSYEKL. The CDR3 length is 15 residues. The ends lost 1 base at V and 10 bases at J; junction bases unmatched: 8. The CDR3 bases are TGCGCCAGCAGCCAAGTTACAGGGGGCATTAATCCCCAGCATTTT. Translated, it gives CASSQVTGGINPQHF.

The chain combines TRBV30 with TRBJ2-7; D assignment may be TRBD1 or TRBD2 (6 bases each). The germline gives CDR1 GTSNPN, CDR2 SVGIG (reference sequence). Trimming took off 0 bases at V and 6 bases at J, with 12 bases between the two ends. This CDR3 is 13 amino acids long. CDR3 region: CAWSVLGGGEQYF. Written as DNA, the CDR3 is TGTGCCTGGAGTGTACTGGGGGGCGGCGAGCAGTACTTC.

This clone was seen a handful of times. This rearrangement joins TRBV7-9 to TRBJ2-7; no definite D call. The CDR3 has 11 residues. Per the germline V gene, CDR1 is SEHNR and CDR2 is FQNEAQ (reference sequence). Trimming shortened V by 5 bases and J by 2 bases, and 4 bases separated the two germline ends. CDR3 coding DNA: TGTGCCAGCAGCGTTACCTACGAGCAGTACTTC. Amino acids: CASSVTYEQYF.

The chain recombines TRBV5-6 with TRBJ1-2; tentative D call: TRBD1 (5 bases). Germline values: CDR1 SGHDT, CDR2 YYEEEE. This CDR3 region has 13 residues. Trimming left V 0 bases short and J 2 bases short, with 5 bases between. The CDR3 loop is CASSLAGNYGYTF. CDR3 nucleotides: TGTGCCAGCAGCTTGGCAGGGAACTATGGCTACACCTTC.

The genes are TRBV4-1 and TRBJ1-3, with a possible D match to TRBD1 (6 bases). CDR3 length: 14 residues. Trimming left V 3 bases short and J 3 bases short, with 9 bases between. CDR1 and CDR2 (germline): MGHRA, YSYEKL. In DNA, the CDR3 is TGCGCCAGCAGCCAGAGGACAGTTGGAAACACCATATATTTT. Protein sequence: CASSQRTVGNTIYF.

The chain links TRBV5-1 to TRBJ2-5; tentatively, D is TRBD2 (6 bases). Trimming shortened V by 4 bases and J by 2 bases, and 18 bases separated the two germline ends. Germline V lookup: CDR1 SGHRS, CDR2 YFSETQ. The CDR3 length is 16 residues. CDR3 DNA sequence: TGCGCCAGCAGCGAAGCACCCGGACTAACGCAAGAGACCCAGTACTTC. This translates into CASSEAPGLTQETQYF.

CDR3 sequence (DNA): TGCGCCAGCAGCCAGGGACCGTCCCCTGAGCAGTTCTTC. Translating gives CASSQGPSPEQFF. V is TRBV5-1 and J is TRBJ2-1, with D possibly called TRBD1 or TRBD2 (5 bases each). CDR3 length equals 13 residues. Between the trimmed V and J ends, which lost 4 bases and 9 bases, there was a span of 14 bases. The V gene's germline CDR1 is SGHRS and CDR2 YFSETQ.

The rearrangement uses TRBV5-6 and TRBJ2-3; 7 bases are shared with TRBD2. The V gene's germline CDR1 is SGHDT and CDR2 YYEEEE. CDR3 length: 15 residues. After removal of 4 bases from V and 0 bases from J, the junction contained 5 bases not matched to a gene. In nucleotides, the CDR3 is TGTGCCAGCAGCATTAGCGGGTATAGCACAGATACGCAGTATTTT. Protein sequence: CASSISGYSTDTQYF.

This sequence joins TRBV7-9 and TRBJ1-1; possibly TRBD1 for D (5 bases). The CDR3 is 17 residues long. From germline, CDR1 is SEHNR and CDR2 FQNEAQ (reference sequence). Trimming stripped 4 bases from V and 1 base from J, with 19 bases between. CDR3 in DNA: TGTGCCAGCAGCTCCGGACCGGGGGGGTCACGGAACACTGAAGCTTTCTTT. This translates into CASSSGPGGSRNTEAFF.

V and J are TRBV4-1 and TRBJ2-4; D is uncertain. V dropped 3 bases and J dropped 0 bases, with 9 bases sitting between them. The CDR3 sequence is 15 residues long. The V gene's germline CDR1 is MGHRA and CDR2 YSYEKL. The CDR3 here is CASSHSRQAKNIQYF. Written as DNA, the CDR3 is TGCGCCAGCAGCCATAGTAGGCAAGCCAAAAACATTCAGTACTTC.